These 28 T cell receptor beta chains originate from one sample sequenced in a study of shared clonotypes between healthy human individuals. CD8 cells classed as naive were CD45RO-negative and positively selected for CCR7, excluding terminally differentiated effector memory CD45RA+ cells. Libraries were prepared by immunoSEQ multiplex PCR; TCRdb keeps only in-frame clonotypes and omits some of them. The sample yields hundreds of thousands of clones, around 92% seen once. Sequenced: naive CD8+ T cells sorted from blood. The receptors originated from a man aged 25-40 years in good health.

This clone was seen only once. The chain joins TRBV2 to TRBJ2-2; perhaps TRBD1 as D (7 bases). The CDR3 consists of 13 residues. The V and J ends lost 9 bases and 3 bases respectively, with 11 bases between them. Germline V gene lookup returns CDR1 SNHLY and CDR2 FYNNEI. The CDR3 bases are TGTGCCAGGCAGGGGGAGGACACCGGGGAGCTGTTTTTT. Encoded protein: CARQGEDTGELFF.

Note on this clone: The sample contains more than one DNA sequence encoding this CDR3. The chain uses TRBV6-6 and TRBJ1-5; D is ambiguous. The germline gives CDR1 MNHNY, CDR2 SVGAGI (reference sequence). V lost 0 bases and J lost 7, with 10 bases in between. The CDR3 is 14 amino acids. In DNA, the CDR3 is TGTGCCAGCAGTTACTCGGAGGCGAGCCAGCCCCAGCATTTT. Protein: CASSYSEASQPQHF.

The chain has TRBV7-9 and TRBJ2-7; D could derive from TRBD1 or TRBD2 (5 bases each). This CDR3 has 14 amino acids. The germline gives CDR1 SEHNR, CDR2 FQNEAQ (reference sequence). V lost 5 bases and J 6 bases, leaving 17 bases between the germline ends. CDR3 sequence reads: CASSNGASLGEQYF. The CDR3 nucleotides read TGTGCCAGCAGCAACGGGGCAAGCTTAGGCGAGCAGTACTTC.

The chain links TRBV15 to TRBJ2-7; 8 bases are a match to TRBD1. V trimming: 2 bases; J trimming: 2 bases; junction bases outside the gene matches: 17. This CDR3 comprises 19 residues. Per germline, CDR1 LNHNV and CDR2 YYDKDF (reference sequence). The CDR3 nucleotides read TGTGCCACCAGCAGACACGACAGGGGCGAGTTACAAGAGCCCTACGAGCAGTACTTC. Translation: CATSRHDRGELQEPYEQYF. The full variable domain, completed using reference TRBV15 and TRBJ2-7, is DAMVIQNPRYQVTQFGKPVTLSCSQTLNHNVMYWYQQKSSQAPKLLFHYYDKDFNNEADTPDNFQSRRPNTSFCFLDIRSPGLGDTAMYLCATSRHDRGELQEPYEQYFGPGTRLTVT.

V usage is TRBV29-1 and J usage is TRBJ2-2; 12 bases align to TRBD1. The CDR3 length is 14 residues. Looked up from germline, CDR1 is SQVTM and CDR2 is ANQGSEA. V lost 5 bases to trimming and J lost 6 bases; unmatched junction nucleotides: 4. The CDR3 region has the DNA TGCAGCGTTTGGGGGGACAGGGGGCCCGGGGAGCTGTTTTTT. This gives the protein CSVWGDRGPGELFF.

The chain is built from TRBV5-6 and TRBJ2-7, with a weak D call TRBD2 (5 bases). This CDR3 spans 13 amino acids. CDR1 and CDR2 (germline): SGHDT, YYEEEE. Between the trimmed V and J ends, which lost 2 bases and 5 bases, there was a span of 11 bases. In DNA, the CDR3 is TGTGCCAGCAGCTTATTCGGGATAAACGAGCAGTACTTC. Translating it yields CASSLFGINEQYF. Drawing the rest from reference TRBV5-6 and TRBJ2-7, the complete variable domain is DAGVTQSPTHLIKTRGQQVTLRCSPKSGHDTVSWYQQALGQGPQFIFQYYEEEERQRGNFPDRFSGHQFPNYSSELNVNALLLGDSALYLCASSLFGINEQYFGPGTRLTVT.

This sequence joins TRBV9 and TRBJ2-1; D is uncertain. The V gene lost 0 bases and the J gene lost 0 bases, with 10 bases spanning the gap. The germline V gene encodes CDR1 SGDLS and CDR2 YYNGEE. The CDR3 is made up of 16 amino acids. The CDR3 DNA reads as TGTGCCAGCAGCGTAGGGGTCAGGAGCTCCTACAATGAGCAGTTCTTC. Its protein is CASSVGVRSSYNEQFF.

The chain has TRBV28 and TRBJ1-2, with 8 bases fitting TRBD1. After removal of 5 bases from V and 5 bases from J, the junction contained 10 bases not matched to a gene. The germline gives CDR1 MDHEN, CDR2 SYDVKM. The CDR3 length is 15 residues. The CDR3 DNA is TGTGCCAGCAGTGAGACAGGGGATCTTTATTATGGCTACACCTTC. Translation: CASSETGDLYYGYTF.

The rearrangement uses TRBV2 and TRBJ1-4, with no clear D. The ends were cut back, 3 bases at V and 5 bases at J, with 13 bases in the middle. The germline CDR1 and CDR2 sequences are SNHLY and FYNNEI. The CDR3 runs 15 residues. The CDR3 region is CASSDLVSGNEKLFF. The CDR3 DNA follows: TGTGCCAGCAGTGACCTGGTCTCGGGCAATGAAAAACTGTTTTTT.

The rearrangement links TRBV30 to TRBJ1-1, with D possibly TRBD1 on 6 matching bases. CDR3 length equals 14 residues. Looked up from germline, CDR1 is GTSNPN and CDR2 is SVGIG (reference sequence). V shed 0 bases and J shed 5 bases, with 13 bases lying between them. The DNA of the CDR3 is TGTGCCTGGAGTGTATGGGAGAGGGGGACTGAAGCTTTCTTT. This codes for CAWSVWERGTEAFF.

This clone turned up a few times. CDR3 nucleotide sequence: TGTGCCAGCAGCACCGGGGCGGAGAACACTGAAGCTTTCTTT. Protein: CASSTGAENTEAFF. The gene calls are TRBV2 and TRBJ1-1; weak D call: TRBD1 (5 bases). Germline V gene lookup returns CDR1 SNHLY and CDR2 FYNNEI. Trimming took off 6 bases at V and 1 base at J, with 12 bases between the two ends. The CDR3 is made up of 14 amino acids.

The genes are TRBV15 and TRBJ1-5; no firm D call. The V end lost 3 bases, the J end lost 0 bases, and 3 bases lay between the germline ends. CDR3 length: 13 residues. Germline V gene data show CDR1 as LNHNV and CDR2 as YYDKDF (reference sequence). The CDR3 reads CATSRRSNQPQHF. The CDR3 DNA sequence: TGTGCCACCAGCAGGCGTAGCAATCAGCCCCAGCATTTT. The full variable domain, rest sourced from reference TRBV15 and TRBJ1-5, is DAMVIQNPRYQVTQFGKPVTLSCSQTLNHNVMYWYQQKSSQAPKLLFHYYDKDFNNEADTPDNFQSRRPNTSFCFLDIRSPGLGDTAMYLCATSRRSNQPQHFGDGTRLSIL.

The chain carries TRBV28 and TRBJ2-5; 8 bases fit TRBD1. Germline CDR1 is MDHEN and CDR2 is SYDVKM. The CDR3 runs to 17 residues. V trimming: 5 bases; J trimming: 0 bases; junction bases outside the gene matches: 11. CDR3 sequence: CASSPGEQGANQETQYF. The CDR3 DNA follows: TGTGCCAGCAGTCCCGGGGAGCAGGGGGCGAACCAAGAGACCCAGTACTTC.

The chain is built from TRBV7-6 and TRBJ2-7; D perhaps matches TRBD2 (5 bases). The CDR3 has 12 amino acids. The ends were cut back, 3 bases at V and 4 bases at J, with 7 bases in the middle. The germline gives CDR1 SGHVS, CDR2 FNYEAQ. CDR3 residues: CASSFGEYEQYF. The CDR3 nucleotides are TGTGCCAGCAGCTTCGGGGAGTACGAGCAGTACTTC.

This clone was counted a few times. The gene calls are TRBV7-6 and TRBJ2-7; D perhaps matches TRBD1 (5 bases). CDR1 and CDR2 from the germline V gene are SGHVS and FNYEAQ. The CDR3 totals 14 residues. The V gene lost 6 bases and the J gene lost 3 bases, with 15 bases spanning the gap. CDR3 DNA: TGTGCCAGCAGTTACAGGCAAGCCGGCTACGAGCAGTACTTC. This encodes CASSYRQAGYEQYF.

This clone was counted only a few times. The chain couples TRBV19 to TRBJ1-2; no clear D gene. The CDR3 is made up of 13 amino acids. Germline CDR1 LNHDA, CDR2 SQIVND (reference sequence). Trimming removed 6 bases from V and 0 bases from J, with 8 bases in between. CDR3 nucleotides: TGTGCCAGTAGGCCGGCGCCTAACTATGGCTACACCTTC. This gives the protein CASRPAPNYGYTF. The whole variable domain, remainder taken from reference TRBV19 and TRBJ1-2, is DGGITQSPKYLFRKEGQNVTLSCEQNLNHDAMYWYRQDPGQGLRLIYYSQIVNDFQKGDIAEGYSVSREKKESFPLTVTSAQKNPTAFYLCASRPAPNYGYTFGSGTRLTVV.

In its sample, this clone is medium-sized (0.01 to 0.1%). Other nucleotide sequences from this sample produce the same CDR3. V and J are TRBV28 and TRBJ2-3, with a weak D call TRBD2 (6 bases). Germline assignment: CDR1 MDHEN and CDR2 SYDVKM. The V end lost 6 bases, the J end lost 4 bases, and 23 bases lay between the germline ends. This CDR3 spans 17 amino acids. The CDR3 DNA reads TGTGCCAGCAGCGAAGAGGAGGGAATGGTGATGGCAGATACGCAGTATTTT. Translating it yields CASSEEEGMVMADTQYF.

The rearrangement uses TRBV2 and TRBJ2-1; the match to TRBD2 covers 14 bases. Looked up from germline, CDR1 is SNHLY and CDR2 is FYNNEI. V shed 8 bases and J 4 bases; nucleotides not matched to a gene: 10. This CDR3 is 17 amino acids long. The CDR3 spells CASVGTSGGLRYNEQFF. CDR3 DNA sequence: TGTGCCAGCGTCGGGACTAGCGGGGGCCTGAGGTACAATGAGCAGTTCTTC.

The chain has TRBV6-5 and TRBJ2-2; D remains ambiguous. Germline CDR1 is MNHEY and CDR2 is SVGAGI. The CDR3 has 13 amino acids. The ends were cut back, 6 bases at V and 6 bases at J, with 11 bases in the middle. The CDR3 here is CASRIGGPGELFF. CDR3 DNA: TGTGCCAGCAGGATAGGCGGCCCCGGGGAGCTGTTTTTT.

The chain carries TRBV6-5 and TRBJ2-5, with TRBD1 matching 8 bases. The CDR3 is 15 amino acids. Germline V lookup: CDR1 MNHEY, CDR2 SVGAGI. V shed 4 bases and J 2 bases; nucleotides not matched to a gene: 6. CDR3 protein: CASSSPGQAQETQYF. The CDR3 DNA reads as TGTGCCAGCAGTTCGCCGGGACAGGCTCAAGAGACCCAGTACTTC.

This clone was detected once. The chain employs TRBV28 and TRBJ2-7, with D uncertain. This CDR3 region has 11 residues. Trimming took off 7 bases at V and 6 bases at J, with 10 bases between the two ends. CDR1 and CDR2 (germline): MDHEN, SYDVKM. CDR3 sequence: CASTEGTEQYF. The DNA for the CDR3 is TGTGCCAGCACCGAAGGAACCGAGCAGTACTTC.

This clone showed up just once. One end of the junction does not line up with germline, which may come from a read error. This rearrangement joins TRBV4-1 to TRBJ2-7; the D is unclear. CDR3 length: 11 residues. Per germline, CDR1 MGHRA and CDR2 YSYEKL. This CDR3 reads CASSQDSAVNF. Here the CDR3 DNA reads TGCGCCAGCAGCCAAGATAGTGCGGTAAATTTC.

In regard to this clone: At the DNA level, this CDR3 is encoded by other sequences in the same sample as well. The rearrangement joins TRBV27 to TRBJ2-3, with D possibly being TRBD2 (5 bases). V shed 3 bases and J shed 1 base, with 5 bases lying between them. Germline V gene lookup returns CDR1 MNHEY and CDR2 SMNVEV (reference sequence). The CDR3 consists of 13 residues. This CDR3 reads CASSFSGTDTQYF. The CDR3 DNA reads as TGTGCCAGCAGTTTTAGCGGCACAGATACGCAGTATTTT.

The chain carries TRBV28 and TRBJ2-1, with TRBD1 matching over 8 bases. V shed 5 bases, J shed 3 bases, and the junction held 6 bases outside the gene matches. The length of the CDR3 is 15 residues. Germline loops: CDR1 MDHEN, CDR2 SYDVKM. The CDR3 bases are TGTGCCAGCAGTCCACAGGGGGATCTCTACAATGAGCAGTTCTTC. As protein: CASSPQGDLYNEQFF.

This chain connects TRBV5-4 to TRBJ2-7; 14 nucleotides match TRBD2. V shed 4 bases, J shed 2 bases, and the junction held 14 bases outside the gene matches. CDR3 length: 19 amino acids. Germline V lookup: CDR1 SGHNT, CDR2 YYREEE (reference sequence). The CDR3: CASSAGGRTSGRPPYEQYF. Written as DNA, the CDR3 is TGTGCCAGCAGCGCCGGAGGGCGGACTAGCGGGAGGCCCCCCTACGAGCAGTACTTC.

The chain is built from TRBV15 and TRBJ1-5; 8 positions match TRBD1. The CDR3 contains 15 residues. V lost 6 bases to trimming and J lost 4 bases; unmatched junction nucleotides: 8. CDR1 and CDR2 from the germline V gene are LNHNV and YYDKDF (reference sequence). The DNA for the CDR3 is TGTGCCACCAGTATCGACAGGGGCCTTAATCAGCCCCAGCATTTT. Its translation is CATSIDRGLNQPQHF.

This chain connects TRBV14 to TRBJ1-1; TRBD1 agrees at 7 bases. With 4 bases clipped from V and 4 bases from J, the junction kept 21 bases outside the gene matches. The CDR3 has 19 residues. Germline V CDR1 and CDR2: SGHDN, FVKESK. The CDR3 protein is CASSPDRAETPFPGTEAFF. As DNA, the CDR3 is TGTGCCAGCAGCCCTGACAGGGCCGAGACCCCCTTTCCCGGCACTGAAGCTTTCTTT.

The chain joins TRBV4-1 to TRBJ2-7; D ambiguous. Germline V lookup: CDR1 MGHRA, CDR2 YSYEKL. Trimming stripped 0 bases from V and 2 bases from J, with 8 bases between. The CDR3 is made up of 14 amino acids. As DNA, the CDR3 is TGCGCCAGCAGCCAAGAGGTCAGCGCCTACGAGCAGTACTTC. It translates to CASSQEVSAYEQYF.